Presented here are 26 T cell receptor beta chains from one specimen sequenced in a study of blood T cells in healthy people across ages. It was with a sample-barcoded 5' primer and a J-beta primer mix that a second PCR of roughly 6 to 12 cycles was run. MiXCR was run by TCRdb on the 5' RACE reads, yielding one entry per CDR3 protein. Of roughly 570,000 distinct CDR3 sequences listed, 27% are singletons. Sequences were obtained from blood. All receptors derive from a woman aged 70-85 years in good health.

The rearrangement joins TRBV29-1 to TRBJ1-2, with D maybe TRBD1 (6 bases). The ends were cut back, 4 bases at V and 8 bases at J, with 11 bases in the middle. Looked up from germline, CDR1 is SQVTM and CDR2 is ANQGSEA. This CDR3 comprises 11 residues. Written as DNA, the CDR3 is TGCAGCGTTGGTAGGGGGAGAGGCTACACCTTC. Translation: CSVGRGRGYTF.

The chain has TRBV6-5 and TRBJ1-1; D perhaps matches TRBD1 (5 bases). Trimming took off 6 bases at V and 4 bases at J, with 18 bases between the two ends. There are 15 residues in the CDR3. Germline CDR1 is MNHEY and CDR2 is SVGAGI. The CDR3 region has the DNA TGTGCCAGCAGCTCCACAGGCCTTCCCTTCACTGAAGCTTTCTTT. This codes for CASSSTGLPFTEAFF.

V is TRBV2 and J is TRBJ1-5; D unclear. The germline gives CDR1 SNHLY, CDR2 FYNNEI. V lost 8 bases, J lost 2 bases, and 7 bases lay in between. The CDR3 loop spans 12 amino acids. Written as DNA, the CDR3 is TGTGCCAGCGGACGGGGCAATCAGCCCCAGCATTTT. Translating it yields CASGRGNQPQHF.

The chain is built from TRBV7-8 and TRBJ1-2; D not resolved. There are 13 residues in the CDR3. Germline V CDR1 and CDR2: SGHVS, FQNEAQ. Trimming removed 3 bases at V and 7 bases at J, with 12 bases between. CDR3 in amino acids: CASSLIEQTGYTF. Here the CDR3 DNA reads TGTGCCAGCAGCTTGATTGAACAGACTGGCTACACCTTC.

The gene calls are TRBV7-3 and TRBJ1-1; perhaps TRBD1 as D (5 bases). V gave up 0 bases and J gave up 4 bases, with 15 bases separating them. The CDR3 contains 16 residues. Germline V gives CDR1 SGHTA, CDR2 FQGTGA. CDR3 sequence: CASSLTAGTMSTEAFF. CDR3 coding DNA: TGTGCCAGCAGCTTAACGGCAGGGACCATGAGCACTGAAGCTTTCTTT.

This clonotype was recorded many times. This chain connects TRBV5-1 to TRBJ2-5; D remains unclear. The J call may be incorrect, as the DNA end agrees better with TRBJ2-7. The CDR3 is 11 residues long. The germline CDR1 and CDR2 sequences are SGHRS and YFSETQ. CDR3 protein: CASSHGYEQYF. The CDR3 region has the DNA TGCGCCAGCAGTCATGGATACGAGCAGTACTTC.

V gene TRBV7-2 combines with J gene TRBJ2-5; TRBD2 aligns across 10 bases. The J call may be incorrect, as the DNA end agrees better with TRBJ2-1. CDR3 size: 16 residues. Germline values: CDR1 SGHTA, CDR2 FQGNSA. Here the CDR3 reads CASSLGGAGGNNEQFF. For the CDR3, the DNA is TGTGCCAGCAGCTTGGGCGGAGCGGGGGGGAACAATGAGCAGTTCTTC.

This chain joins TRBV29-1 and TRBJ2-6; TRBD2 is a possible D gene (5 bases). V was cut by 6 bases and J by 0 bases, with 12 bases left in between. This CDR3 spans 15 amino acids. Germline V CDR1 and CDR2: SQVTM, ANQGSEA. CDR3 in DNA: TGCAGCGTCCCAGCGGATCCCTCTGGGGCCAACGTCCTGACTTTC. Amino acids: CSVPADPSGANVLTF.

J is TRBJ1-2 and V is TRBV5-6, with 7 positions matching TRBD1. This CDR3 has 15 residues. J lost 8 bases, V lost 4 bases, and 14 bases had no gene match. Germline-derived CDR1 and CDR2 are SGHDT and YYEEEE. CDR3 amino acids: CASSKRGLSVGGYTF. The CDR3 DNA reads TGTGCCAGCAGCAAAAGGGGGCTATCTGTTGGCGGCTACACCTTC.

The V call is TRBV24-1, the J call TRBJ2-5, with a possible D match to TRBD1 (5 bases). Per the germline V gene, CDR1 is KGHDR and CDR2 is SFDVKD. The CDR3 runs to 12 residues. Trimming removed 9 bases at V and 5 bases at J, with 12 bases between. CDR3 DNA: TGTGCCACCGCCCCAGGGTCGGAGACCCAGTACTTC. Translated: CATAPGSETQYF.

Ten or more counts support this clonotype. The CDR3 DNA is TGTGCCAGCAGTAAGGCCGAGGGGAATCTCCACGAGCAGTACTTC. Protein: CASSKAEGNLHEQYF. The chain recombines TRBV7-2 with TRBJ2-7; D tentatively fits TRBD1 or TRBD2 (5 bases each). Germline values: CDR1 SGHTA, CDR2 FQGNSA. V shed 6 bases and J shed 5 bases, with 20 bases lying between them. The CDR3 extends over 15 amino acids. The entire variable domain, with the rest obtained from reference TRBV7-2 and TRBJ2-7, is as follows: GAGVSQSPSNKVTEKGKDVELRCDPISGHTALYWYRQSLGQGLEFLIYFQGNSAPDKSGLPSDRFSAERTGGSVSTLTIQRTQQEDSAVYLCASSKAEGNLHEQYFGPGTRLTVT.

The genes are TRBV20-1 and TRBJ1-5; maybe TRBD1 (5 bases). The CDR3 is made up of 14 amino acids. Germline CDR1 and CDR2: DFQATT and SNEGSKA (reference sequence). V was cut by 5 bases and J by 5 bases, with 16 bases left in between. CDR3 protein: CSAEDTRPYQPQHF. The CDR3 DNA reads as TGCAGTGCTGAGGACACTCGGCCGTATCAGCCCCAGCATTTT.

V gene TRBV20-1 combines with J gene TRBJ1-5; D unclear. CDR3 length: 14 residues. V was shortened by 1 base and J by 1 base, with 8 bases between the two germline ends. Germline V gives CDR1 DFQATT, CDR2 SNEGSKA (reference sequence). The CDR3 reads CSARGRWSNQPQHF. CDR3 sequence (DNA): TGCAGTGCTAGAGGAAGGTGGAGCAATCAGCCCCAGCATTTT.

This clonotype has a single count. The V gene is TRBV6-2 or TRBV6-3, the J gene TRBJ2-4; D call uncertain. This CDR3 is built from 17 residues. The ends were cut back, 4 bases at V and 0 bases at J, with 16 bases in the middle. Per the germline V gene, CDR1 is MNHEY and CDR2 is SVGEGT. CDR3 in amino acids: CASSSVETRLAKNIQYF. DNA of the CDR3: TGTGCCAGCAGTTCCGTTGAGACAAGATTAGCCAAAAACATTCAGTACTTC.

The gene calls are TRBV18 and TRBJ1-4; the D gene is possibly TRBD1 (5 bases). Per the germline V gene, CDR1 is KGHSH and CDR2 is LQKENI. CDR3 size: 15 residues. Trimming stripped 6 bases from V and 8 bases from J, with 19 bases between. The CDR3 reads CASSPRDASREKLFF. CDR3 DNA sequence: TGTGCCAGCTCGCCCCGGGACGCTAGCAGGGAAAAACTGTTTTTT.

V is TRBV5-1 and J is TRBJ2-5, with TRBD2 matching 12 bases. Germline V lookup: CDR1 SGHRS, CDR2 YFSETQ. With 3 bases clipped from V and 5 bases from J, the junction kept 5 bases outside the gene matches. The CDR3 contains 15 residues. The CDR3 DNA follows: TGCGCCAGCAGCTCGCTCGGGACTAGCGGGGAGACCCAGTACTTC. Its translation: CASSSLGTSGETQYF.

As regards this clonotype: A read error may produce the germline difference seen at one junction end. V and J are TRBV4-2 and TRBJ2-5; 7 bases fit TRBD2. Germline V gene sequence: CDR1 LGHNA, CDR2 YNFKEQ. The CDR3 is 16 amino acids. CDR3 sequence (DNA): TGTGCCGGCAGCCAGGGCTTAGCGGGTCAACAAGAGACCCAGTACTTC. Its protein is CAGSQGLAGQQETQYF.

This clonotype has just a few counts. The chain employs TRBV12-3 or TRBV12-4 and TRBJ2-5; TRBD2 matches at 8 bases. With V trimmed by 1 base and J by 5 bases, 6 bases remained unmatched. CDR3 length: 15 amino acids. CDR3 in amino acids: CASSLGRSGGETQYF. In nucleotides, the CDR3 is TGTGCCAGCAGTTTAGGGAGGAGCGGGGGTGAGACCCAGTACTTC.

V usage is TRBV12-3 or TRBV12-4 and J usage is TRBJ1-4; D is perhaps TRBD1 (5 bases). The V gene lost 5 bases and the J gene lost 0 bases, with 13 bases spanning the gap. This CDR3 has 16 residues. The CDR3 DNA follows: TGTGCCAGCAGTCCGGGACGGACTGCAACTAATGAAAAACTGTTTTTT. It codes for CASSPGRTATNEKLFF.

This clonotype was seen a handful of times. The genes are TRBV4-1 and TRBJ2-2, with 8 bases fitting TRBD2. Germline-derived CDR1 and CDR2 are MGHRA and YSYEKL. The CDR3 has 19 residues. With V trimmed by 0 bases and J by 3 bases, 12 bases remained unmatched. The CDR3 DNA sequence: TGCGCCAGCAGCCAAGAAGGTTGGGCCGGGGGGGCTTACACCGGGGAGCTGTTTTTT. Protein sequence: CASSQEGWAGGAYTGELFF.

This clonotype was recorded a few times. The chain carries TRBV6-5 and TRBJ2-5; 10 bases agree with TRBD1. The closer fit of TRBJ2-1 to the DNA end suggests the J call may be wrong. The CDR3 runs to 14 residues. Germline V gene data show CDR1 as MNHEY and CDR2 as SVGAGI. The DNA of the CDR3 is TGTGCCAGCGGAGGGGACAGGGGTCGCAATGAGCAGTTCTTC. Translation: CASGGDRGRNEQFF.

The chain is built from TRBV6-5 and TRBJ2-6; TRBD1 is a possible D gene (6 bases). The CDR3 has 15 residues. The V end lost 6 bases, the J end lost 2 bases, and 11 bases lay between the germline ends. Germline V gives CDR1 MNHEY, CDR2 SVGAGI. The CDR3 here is CASRSSGAGANVLTF. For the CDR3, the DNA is TGTGCCAGCAGATCCTCAGGGGCTGGGGCCAACGTCCTGACTTTC.

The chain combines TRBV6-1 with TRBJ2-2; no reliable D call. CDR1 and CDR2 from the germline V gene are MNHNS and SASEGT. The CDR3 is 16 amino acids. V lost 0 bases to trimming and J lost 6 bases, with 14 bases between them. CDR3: CASSEALLLPPGELFF. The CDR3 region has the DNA TGTGCCAGCAGTGAAGCGCTTCTACTCCCCCCCGGGGAGCTGTTTTTT.

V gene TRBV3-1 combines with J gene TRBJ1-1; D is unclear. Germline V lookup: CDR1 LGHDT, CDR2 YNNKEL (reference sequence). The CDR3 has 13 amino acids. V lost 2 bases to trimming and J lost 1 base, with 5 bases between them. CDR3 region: CASSQLENTEAFF. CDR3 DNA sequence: TGTGCCAGCAGCCAACTGGAGAACACTGAAGCTTTCTTT.

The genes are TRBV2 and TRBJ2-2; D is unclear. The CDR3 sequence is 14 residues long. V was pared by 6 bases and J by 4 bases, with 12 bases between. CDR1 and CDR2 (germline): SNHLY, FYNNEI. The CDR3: CASRQTLSTGELFF. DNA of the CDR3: TGTGCCAGCAGGCAGACTTTAAGCACCGGGGAGCTGTTTTTT.

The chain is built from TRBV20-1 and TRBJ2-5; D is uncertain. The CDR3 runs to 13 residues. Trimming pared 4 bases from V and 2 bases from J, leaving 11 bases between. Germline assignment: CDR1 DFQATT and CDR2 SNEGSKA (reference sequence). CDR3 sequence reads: CSAMWSVQETQYF. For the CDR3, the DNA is TGCAGTGCTATGTGGTCGGTACAAGAGACCCAGTACTTC.